Sequencing of this T cell receptor beta chain was carried out in a study of T cells in Graves' hyperthyroidism and ophthalmopathy. CDR1 is MNHEY, CDR2 SVGEGT, per germline. J was trimmed by 6 bases and V by 7 bases; bases with no gene match: 3. The CDR3 runs 11 residues. RNA transcripts yielded amplified TCR beta CDR3 regions. The HTBI set primed first-round TCR CDR3 RT-PCR. TCRdb reprocessed the multiplex PCR reads via MiXCR and lists one record per CDR3 protein. Altogether 450,000 to 600,000 distinct CDR3 sequences are present, approximately 20% being singletons, with the ten largest covering roughly 50%. This clonotype was detected ten times or more.

This TCR derives from a man aged 35 to 55 with Graves' ophthalmopathy. This rearrangement joins TRBV6-2 or TRBV6-3 to TRBJ2-7; 7 nucleotides agree with TRBD1. The sequencing sample was made of blood. The CDR3 DNA is TGTGCCAGCAATGAGGGGGCCGAGCAGTACTTC. It encodes CASNEGAEQYF.